This entry features one T cell receptor (beta chain) sequence. Antigen: not known. This specimen comes from a study of somatic mutations in cytotoxic T cells in rheumatoid arthritis. Study overall: Flow sorting yielded some V beta antibody-stained T-cell populations at nearly 100% purity, among them V beta1+ cells sequenced for TCRB.

TCRdb's copy holds only in-frame clones and misses some; the assay was immunoSEQ multiplex PCR. The repertoire includes fewer than 40,000 clones, 75% to 85% of them detected once, and 6.5% to 9% sits in the top ten. Whole-study results and caveats: The CD8+ clonality of rheumatoid arthritis patients increased with age, whereas that of healthy controls did not.

Germline CDR1 and CDR2: MRHNA and SNTAGT. J lost 1 base, V lost 6 bases, and 2 bases had no gene match. The CDR3 is made up of 15 amino acids. The receptor was derived from an adult with rheumatoid arthritis. Sequencing was done on a sample of CD8+ T cells sorted from blood. The J gene is TRBJ2-5, the V gene TRBV6-4; 13 nucleotides match TRBD2. In DNA form, the CDR3 reads TGTGCCAGCAGCCGACTAGCGGGGGGCCAAGAGACCCAGTACTTC. Translated, it gives CASSRLAGGQETQYF.